These 7 T cell receptor beta chains were sequenced from one sample in a study of cytomegalovirus exposure and HLA in healthy donors. The method was immunoSEQ multiplex PCR; TCRdb's version includes in-frame clones alone and lacks a portion of them. In the table there are over 200,000 clones, around 86% of which are singletons. The sample consisted of PBMCs. Source of these receptors: a woman aged 18-29 years in good health and CMV-seropositive.

The chain has TRBV6-5 and TRBJ1-1; TRBD1 matches at 9 bases. Trimming removed 4 bases from V and 5 bases from J; junction bases left unmatched: 2. CDR1 is MNHEY, CDR2 SVGAGI, per germline. The CDR3 sequence is 13 residues long. CDR3 DNA: TGTGCCAGCAGTTTCGGACAGGGGACTGAAGCTTTCTTT. This encodes CASSFGQGTEAFF.

The chain joins TRBV7-2 to TRBJ2-5; the D is unclear. The length of the CDR3 is 13 residues. The germline V gene has CDR1 SGHTA and CDR2 FQGNSA. V shed 3 bases and J shed 1 base, with 6 bases lying between them. CDR3 loop: CASSLTFQETQYF. The DNA for the CDR3 is TGTGCCAGCAGCTTGACTTTCCAAGAGACCCAGTACTTC.

The V call is TRBV19, the J call TRBJ1-5; the D gene is possibly TRBD1 (5 bases). Germline loops: CDR1 LNHDA, CDR2 SQIVND (reference sequence). Trimming took 6 bases from V and 0 from J, leaving 9 bases between them. The CDR3 runs 14 residues. The CDR3 region has the DNA TGTGCCAGTAGGGGGACTGCTAGCAATCAGCCCCAGCATTTT. Amino acids: CASRGTASNQPQHF.

The chain links TRBV9 to TRBJ2-7; weak D call: TRBD2 (5 bases). The CDR3 length is 14 residues. Trimming took off 0 bases at V and 2 bases at J, with 9 bases between the two ends. CDR1 and CDR2 (germline): SGDLS, YYNGEE. The chain's CDR3 is CASSVGRSPYEQYF. The CDR3 coding sequence is TGTGCCAGCAGCGTAGGGAGGTCCCCCTACGAGCAGTACTTC. The variable domain in full, completed from reference TRBV9 and TRBJ2-7, reads DSGVTQTPKHLITATGQRVTLRCSPRSGDLSVYWYQQSLDQGLQFLIQYYNGEERAKGNILERFSAQQFPDLHSELNLSSLELGDSALYFCASSVGRSPYEQYFGPGTRLTVT.

The CDR3 protein is CASSIALGRNTDTQYF. The CDR3 DNA sequence: TGTGCCAGTAGTATAGCTTTGGGCAGAAACACAGATACGCAGTATTTT. V and J are TRBV19 and TRBJ2-3; D not resolved. The CDR3 covers 16 residues. V was clipped by 1 base and J by 2 bases, with 13 bases between them. Germline CDR1 reads LNHDA; CDR2 reads SQIVND (reference sequence).

The chain has TRBV27 and TRBJ2-1; tentatively, D is TRBD2 (5 bases). The germline CDR1 and CDR2 sequences are MNHEY and SMNVEV (reference sequence). The CDR3 runs to 16 residues. Trimming removed 0 bases at V and 0 bases at J, with 9 bases between. The CDR3 reads CASSLSTAGSYNEQFF. CDR3 in DNA: TGTGCCAGCAGTTTATCAACGGCGGGCTCCTACAATGAGCAGTTCTTC.

This clone was recorded a few times. This chain joins TRBV10-1 and TRBJ1-4, with D perhaps matching TRBD1 (5 bases). The ends were cut back, 6 bases at V and 8 bases at J, with 19 bases in the middle. Per the germline V gene, CDR1 is WNHNN and CDR2 is SYGVQD (reference sequence). This CDR3 region has 15 residues. As DNA, the CDR3 is TGCGCCAGCAGCCAATCCACAGGAAAACGGGAAAAACTGTTTTTT. It yields the protein CASSQSTGKREKLFF.